This TCR beta chain is drawn from a study of early T cells in non-severe SARS-CoV-2 infection. Study overall: Sequencing of unsorted whole blood was done on bulk RNA, leaving chains unpaired. General study results and limits: VDJdb-based matching was biased toward anti-spike CD8 responses and missed private and CD4 specificities.

This clonotype was recorded at least ten times. The antigen is not known. Each cDNA molecule carried a unique molecular identifier. TCRdb re-called the 5' RACE reads with MiXCR, one entry per CDR3 protein. Here the sample spans about 99,000 distinct CDR3 sequences, around 17% being singletons. The sample was whole blood. The sequence was obtained from an adult who was a healthcare worker with PCR-confirmed SARS-CoV-2 infection or an uninfected control (not recorded which).

CDR3 protein: CASSESDRSQPQHF. The CDR3 bases are TGCGCCAGCAGTGAGTCGGACAGAAGTCAGCCCCAGCATTTT. The chain couples TRBV10-2 to TRBJ1-5, with D possibly being TRBD1 (6 bases). V lost 0 bases and J lost 6, with 9 bases in between. CDR3 length: 14 residues. The V gene's germline CDR1 is WSHSY and CDR2 SAAADI.